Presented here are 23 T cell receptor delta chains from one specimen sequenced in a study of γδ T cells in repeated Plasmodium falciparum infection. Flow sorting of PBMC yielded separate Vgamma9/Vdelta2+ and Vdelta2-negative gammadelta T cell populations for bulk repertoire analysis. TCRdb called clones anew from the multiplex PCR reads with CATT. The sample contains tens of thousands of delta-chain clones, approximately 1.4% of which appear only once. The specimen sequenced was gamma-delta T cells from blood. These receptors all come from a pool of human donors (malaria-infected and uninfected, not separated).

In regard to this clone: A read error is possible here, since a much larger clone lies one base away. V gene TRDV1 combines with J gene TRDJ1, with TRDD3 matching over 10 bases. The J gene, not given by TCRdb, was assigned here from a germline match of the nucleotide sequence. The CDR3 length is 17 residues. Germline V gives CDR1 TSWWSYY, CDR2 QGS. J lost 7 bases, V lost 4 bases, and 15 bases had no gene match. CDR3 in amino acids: CALGGLLGDFLAGKLIF. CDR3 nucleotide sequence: TGTGCTCTTGGGGGACTACTGGGGGATTTTTTGGCCGGTAAACTCATCTTT.

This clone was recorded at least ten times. The CDR3 reads CAFLPTGGDQGRADKLIF. As DNA, the CDR3 is TGTGCCTTCCTTCCTACCGGGGGGGATCAGGGTCGGGCCGATAAACTCATCTTT. This chain uses TRDV3 with TRDJ1; 9 nucleotides align to TRDD2. Trimming removed 3 bases from V and 3 bases from J; junction bases left unmatched: 20. The CDR3 has 18 amino acids. In germline, CDR1 is TVYSNPD, CDR2 GDNSRS (reference sequence).

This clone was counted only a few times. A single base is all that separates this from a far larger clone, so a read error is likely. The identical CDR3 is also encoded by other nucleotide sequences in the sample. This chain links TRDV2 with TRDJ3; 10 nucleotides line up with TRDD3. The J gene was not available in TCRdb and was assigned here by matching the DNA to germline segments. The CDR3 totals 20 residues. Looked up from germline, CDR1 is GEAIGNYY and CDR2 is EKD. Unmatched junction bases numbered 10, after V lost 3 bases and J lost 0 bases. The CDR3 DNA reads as TGTGCCTGTGACCTCTTACTGGGGGATGCAAGCTCCTGGGACACCCGACAGATGTTTTTC. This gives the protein CACDLLLGDASSWDTRQMFF.

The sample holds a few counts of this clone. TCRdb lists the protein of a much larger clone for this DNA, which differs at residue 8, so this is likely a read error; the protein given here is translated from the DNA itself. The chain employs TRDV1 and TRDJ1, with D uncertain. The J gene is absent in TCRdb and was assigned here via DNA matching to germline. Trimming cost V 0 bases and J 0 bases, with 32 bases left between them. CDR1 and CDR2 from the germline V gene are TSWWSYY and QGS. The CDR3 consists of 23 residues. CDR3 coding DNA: TGTGCTCTTGGGGAACTAAGTGCTTTGACAGTACTCCATGCGCCTATTTACACCGATAAACTCATCTTT. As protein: CALGELSALTVLHAPIYTDKLIF.

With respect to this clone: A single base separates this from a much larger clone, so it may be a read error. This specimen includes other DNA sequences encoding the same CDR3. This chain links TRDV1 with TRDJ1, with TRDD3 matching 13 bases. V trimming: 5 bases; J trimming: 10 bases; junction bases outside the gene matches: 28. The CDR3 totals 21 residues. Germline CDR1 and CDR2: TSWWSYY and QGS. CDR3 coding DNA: TGTGCTCTTGGGACCCAGGCCTTCCTACGTCCTAGTACTGGGGGATACGCAGCACTCATCTTT. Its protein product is CALGTQAFLRPSTGGYAALIF.

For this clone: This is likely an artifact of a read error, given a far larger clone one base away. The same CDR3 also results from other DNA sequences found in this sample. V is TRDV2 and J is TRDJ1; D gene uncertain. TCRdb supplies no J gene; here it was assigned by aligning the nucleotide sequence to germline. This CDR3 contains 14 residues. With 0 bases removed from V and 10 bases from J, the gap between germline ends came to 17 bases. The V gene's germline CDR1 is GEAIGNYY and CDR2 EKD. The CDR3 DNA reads TGTGCCTGTGACACCCCTTTCGTAGTTGGCGTACTCATCTTT. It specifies CACDTPFVVGVLIF.

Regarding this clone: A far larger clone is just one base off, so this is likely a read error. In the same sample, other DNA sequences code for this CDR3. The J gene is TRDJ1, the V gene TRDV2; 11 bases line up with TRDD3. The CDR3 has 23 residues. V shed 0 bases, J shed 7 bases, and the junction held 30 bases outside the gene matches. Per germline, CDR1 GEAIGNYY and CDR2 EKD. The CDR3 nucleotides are TGTGCCTGTGACACCGCTCCGGCACGTGGAGTGGGGGATACGACCTACCTACCTGGTAAACTCATCTTT. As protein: CACDTAPARGVGDTTYLPGKLIF.

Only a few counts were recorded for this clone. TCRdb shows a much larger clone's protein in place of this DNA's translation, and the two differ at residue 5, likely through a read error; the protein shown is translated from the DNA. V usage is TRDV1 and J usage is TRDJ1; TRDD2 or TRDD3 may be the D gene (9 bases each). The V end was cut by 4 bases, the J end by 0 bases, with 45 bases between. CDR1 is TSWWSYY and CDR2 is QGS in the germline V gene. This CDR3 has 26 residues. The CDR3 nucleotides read TGTGCTCTTGGGGGACGAATCGGCCTTCCTACTCGAATTGGGACTGGGGGACCTTTTTACACCGATAAACTCATCTTT. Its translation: CALGGRIGLPTRIGTGGPFYTDKLIF.

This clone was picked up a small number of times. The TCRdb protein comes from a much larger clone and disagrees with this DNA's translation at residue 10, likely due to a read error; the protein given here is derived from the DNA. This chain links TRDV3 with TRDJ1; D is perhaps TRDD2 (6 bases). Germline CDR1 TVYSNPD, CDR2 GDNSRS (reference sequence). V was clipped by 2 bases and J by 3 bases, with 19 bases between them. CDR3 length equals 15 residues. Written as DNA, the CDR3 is TGTGCCTTTTATACTCCTACCGTACGCGCCGATAAACTCATCTTT. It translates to CAFYTPTVRADKLIF.

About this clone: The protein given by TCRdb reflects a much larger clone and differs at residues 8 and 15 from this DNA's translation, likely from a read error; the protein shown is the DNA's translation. Written as DNA, the CDR3 is TGTGCTCTTGGGGGACTCTACCTCCCCGGTATCACCGATAAACCCATCTTT. Residues: CALGGLYLPGITDKPIF. The rearrangement uses TRDV1 and TRDJ1; D ambiguous. In germline, CDR1 is TSWWSYY, CDR2 QGS. The CDR3 has 17 amino acids.

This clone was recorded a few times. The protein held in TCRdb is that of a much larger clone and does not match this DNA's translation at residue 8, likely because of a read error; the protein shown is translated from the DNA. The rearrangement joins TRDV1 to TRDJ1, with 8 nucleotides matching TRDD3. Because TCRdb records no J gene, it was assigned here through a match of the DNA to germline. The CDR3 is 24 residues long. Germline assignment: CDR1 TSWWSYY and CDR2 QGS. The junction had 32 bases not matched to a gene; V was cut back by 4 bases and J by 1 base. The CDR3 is CALGAFSHQRMYWGPLPATDKLIF. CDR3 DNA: TGTGCTCTTGGGGCTTTTTCCCACCAGAGAATGTACTGGGGGCCCCTCCCTGCCACCGATAAACTCATCTTT.

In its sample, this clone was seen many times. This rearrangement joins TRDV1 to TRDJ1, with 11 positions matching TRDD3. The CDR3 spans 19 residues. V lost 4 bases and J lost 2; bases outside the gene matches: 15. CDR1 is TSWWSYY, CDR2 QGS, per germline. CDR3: CALGGPWAGGYKGTDKLIF. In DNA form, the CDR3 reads TGTGCTCTTGGGGGCCCCTGGGCTGGGGGATACAAGGGGACCGATAAACTCATCTTT.

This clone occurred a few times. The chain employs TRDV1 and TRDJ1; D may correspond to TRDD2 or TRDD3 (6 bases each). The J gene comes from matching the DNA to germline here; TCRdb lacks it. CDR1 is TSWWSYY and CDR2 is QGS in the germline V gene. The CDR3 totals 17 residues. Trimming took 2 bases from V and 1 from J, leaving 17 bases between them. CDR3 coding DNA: TGTGCTCTTGGGGAAGTCTCCTACGTACTGGGCACCGATAAACTCATCTTT. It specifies CALGEVSYVLGTDKLIF.

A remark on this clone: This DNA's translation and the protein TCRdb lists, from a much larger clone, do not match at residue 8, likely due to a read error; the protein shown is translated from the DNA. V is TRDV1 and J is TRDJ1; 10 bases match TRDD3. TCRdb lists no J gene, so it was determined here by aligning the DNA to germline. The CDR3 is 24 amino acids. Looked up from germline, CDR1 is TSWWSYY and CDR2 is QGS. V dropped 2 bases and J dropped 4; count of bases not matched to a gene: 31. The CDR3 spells CALGEGRCLLKYWGIKNLNDKLIF. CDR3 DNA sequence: TGTGCTCTTGGGGAAGGCAGGTGCCTTCTTAAGTACTGGGGGATCAAAAATCTCAACGATAAACTCATCTTT.

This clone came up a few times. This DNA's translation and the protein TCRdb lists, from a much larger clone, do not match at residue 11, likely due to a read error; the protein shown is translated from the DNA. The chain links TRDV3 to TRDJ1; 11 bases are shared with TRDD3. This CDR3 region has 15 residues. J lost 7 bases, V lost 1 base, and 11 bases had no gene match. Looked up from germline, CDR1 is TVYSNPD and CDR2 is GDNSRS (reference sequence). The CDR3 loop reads CAFNFNWGIKGKLIF. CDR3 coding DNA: TGTGCCTTTAACTTCAACTGGGGGATAAAAGGTAAACTCATCTTT.

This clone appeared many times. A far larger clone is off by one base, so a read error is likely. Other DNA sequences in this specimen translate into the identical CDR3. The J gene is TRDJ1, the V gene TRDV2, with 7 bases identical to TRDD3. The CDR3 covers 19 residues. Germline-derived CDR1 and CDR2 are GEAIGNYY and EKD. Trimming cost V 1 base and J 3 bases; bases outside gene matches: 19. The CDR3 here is CACDTLRGGHPFEPDKLIF. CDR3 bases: TGTGCCTGTGACACATTACGTGGGGGACACCCTTTCGAGCCCGATAAACTCATCTTT.

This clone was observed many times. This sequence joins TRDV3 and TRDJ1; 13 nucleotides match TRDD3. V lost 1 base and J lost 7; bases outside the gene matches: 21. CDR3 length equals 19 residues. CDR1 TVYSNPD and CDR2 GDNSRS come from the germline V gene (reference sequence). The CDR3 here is CAFIPTSTYWGIRKAKLIF. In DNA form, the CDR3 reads TGTGCCTTTATCCCTACTTCCACCTACTGGGGGATACGTAAGGCTAAACTCATCTTT. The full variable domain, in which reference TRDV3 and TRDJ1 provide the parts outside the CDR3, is CDKVTQSSPDQTVASGSEVVLLCTYDTVYSNPDLFWYRIRPDYSFQFVFYGDNSRSEGADFTQGRFSVKHILTQKAFHLVISPVRTEDSATYYCAFIPTSTYWGIRKAKLIFGKGTRVTVEP.

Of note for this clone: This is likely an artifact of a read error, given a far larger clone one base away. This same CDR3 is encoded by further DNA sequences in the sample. CDR3 protein: CALDSYWGSYTDKLIF. The CDR3 nucleotides are TGTGCCCTGGACAGTTACTGGGGGTCCTACACCGATAAGCTCATCTTT. The V gene corresponds to TRDV1; no J gene was called; the table's D gene call, TRDD3, was not cross checked with the DNA. Germline V gives CDR1 TSWWSYY, CDR2 QGS. The CDR3 consists of 16 residues.

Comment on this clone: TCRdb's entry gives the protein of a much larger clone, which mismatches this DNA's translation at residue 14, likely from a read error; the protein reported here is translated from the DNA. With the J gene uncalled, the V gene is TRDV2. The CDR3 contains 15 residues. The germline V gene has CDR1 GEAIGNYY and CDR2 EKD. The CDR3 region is CACDTGAAYTDKLTF. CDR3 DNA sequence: TGTGCCTGTGACACCGGAGCCGCGTACACCGATAAACTCACCTTT.

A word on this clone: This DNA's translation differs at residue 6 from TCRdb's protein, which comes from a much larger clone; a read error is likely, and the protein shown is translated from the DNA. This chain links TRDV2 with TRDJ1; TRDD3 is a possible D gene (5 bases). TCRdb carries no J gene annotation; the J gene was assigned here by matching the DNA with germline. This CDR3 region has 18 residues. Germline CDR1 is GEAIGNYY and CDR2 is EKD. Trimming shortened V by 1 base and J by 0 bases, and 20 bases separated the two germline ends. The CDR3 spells CACDTFTTWAPYTDKLIF. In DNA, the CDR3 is TGTGCCTGTGACACATTTACGACCTGGGCCCCGTACACCGATAAACTCATCTTT.

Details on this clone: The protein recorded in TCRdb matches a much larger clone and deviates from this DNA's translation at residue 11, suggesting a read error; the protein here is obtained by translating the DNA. The CDR3 bases are TGTGCCTGTGACACTGGGGGATACGCGTTTGCCGATAAACTCATCTTT. Its translation: CACDTGGYAFADKLIF. V gene TRDV2 combines with J gene TRDJ1; 11 positions agree with TRDD3. Since TCRdb gives no J gene, matching the DNA to germline was used here to assign it. CDR1 is GEAIGNYY, CDR2 EKD, per germline. After removal of 1 base from V and 3 bases from J, the junction contained 6 bases not matched to a gene. CDR3 length equals 16 residues.

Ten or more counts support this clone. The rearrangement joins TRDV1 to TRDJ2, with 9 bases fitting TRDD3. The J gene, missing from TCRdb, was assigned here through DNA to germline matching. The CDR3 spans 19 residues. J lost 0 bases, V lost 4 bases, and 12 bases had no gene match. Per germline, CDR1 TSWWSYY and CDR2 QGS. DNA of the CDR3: TGTGCTCTTGGGGCCCTTCTCCTGGGGGATGGGGCTTTGACAGCACAACTCTTCTTT. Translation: CALGALLLGDGALTAQLFF.

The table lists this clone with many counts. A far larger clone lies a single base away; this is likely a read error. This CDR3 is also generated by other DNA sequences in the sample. The CDR3 sequence is CACDSLLGDKNTDKLIF. CDR3 bases: TGTGCCTGTGACTCCTTACTGGGGGATAAGAACACCGACAAACTCATCTTT. This sequence joins TRDV2 and TRDJ1; TRDD3 agrees at 11 bases. The germline V gene encodes CDR1 GEAIGNYY and CDR2 EKD. CDR3 length: 17 residues.